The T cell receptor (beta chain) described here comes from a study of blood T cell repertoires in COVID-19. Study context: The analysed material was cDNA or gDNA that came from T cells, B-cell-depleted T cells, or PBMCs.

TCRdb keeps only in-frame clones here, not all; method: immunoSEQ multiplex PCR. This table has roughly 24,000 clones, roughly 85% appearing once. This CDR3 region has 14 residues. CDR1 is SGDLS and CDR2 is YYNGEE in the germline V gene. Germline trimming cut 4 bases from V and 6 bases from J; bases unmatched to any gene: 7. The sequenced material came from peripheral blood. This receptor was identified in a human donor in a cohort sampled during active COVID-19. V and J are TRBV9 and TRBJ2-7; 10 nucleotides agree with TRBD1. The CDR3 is CASSPVTGGGEQYF. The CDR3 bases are TGTGCCAGCAGCCCCGTGACAGGGGGCGGCGAGCAGTACTTC.